Sequencing of this T cell receptor (beta chain) was carried out in a study of blood T cell repertoires in COVID-19. Study-level background: The United States, Italy and Spain supplied acute and convalescent COVID-19 samples.

Original processing notes: Estimation of nucleated cell counts was performed using reference gene primer amplification. This table comes from immunoSEQ multiplex PCR, and its TCRdb copy is limited to in-frame clones, with some not included. The DNA was the basis for D and trimming; V, J and clone size are from that table. The sample holds 60,000 or so clones, almost 85% seen once. Germline V gene data show CDR1 as SGDLS and CDR2 as YYNGEE. This CDR3 comprises 14 residues. The V end lost 3 bases, the J end lost 3 bases, and 12 bases lay between the germline ends. The sequenced material came from peripheral blood. The rearrangement links TRBV9 to TRBJ1-1; TRBD1 is a possible D gene (5 bases). This receptor was obtained from a man aged 55 to 70 with acute or convalescent COVID-19. CDR3 amino acids: CASSGLVGDTEAFF. The CDR3 bases are TGTGCCAGCAGCGGCCTGGTAGGGGACACTGAAGCTTTCTTT.